This TCR beta chain was recorded in a study of T cells in Graves' hyperthyroidism and ophthalmopathy (dated by TCRdb to between 2018 and 2021). Regarding the complete study: Peripheral blood samples were taken at initial diagnosis, before any treatment was given. To identify TCR V-J signatures that set the groups apart, the researchers used a discovery cohort of 90 to 100 patients, made up of roughly 45 with Graves' ophthalmopathy and 57 with stable Graves' hyperthyroidism. Prospective prediction of ophthalmopathy was tested in an independent validation cohort of 18 to 20 hyperthyroidism patients and 15 to 17 patients who later progressed to ophthalmopathy. For training and testing, the roughly 100 patients in the discovery cohort were randomly divided in a 7:3 ratio. Thyroid tissue and blood T-cell repertoires from six Graves' hyperthyroidism patients were also compared in the study. After sampling, hyperthyroidism patients received methimazole starting at 30 mg daily, and ophthalmopathy patients received high-dose intravenous methylprednisolone. TCR Vbeta CDR3 sequencing of around 130 peripheral blood samples (43 ophthalmopathy, roughly 74 hyperthyroidism and roughly 17 progressor patients) is reported in the paper. The investigation overall reported the following: No statistical method was used to fix the sample size in advance, and group allocation was not hidden from the investigators. Most expanded thyroid clonotypes (frequency above 0.001) were also detected in blood, suggesting blood repertoires may reflect thyroid immune responses. In validation, the model predicted progression to ophthalmopathy a median of roughly 6.1 months before onset, with roughly 70% sensitivity and nearly 75% specificity. Ophthalmopathy was separated from stable hyperthyroidism by a 13 V-J signature model, with 85% to 90% sensitivity and 81% to 83% specificity obtained in cross-validation and 80%/75% obtained in testing.

The TCR beta CDR3 regions were amplified from the RNA transcripts. The TCR CDR3 was subjected to a first round of RT-PCR using the HTBI primer set and the Qiagen OneStep RT-PCR kit. Libraries were constructed in a second round of multiplex PCR, after which size selection and purification were performed. The libraries were sequenced on an Illumina HiSeq2000 using paired-end 100 bp reads. The original pipeline was this. SOAPnuke was used to process the raw data, throwing out any read that contained adapters or uncalled bases, had a mean Phred below 15, or lacked an exact constant-primer or identifier match. COPE v1.2.5 was used to merge the high-quality paired reads, and each unique nucleotide sequence was defined as a clonotype. MiTCR v1.1 was used to align clonotypes to the IMGT TRBV, TRBD and TRBJ reference segments. The analysis was restricted to V-J combinations with a frequency above 0.0001, which together covered 99.2% of the repertoires. A TCS score was defined as the ratio between F50 (clonal expansion) and ExV (chaos), using BLOSUM62-based TCRdist between CDR3 peptides within each V-J. Welch's t-statistics and random forest reduced approximately 520 V-J features to about 12, which were used in a naive Bayes classifier (R e1071). The raw public data were reprocessed by TCRdb itself: fastp quality trimming at Q25, MiXCR clonotype calling, in-frame beta chains only. Rows matching on CDR3 protein sequence are summarized as one entry with the most common DNA and genes. These V and J calls derive from TCRdb rather than the authors' analysis. The sample data list roughly 700,000 distinct CDR3 sequences, and 15% to 20% of these were observed just once. The ten largest clonotypes hold roughly 16% of the sample.

Stable Graves' hyperthyroidism was defined as the absence of progression to ophthalmopathy over 18 months of follow-up. Hyperthyroidism patients were newly diagnosed, with disease duration under 2 months, and aged 18 to 65 years. Any patient with an uncontrolled infection, another autoimmune disease, pregnancy or lactation was excluded. Diagnoses were established on the basis of clinical symptoms, serum thyroxine and TRAb, thyroid ultrasound, and orbital computed tomography. PBMCs were separated from approximately 10 ml of fresh peripheral blood using Ficoll-Paque density gradient centrifugation. Total RNA was extracted using Trizol reagent, and RNA quality was assessed on an Agilent 2100 Bioanalyzer. In the germline V gene, CDR1 corresponds to SGHAT and CDR2 to FQNNGV. The CDR3 measures 14 amino acids from cysteine to phenylalanine. The read is trimmed to its CDR3 DNA, 42 bases read in frame from base 1. V is clipped by 3 bases and J by 0 bases, and the sequence between their germline boundaries is 8 bases long.

This clonotype was seen at least ten times. Which antigen it targets is not known. No per-base quality is available; no much larger clone lies one base away. The chain joins TRBV11-2 to TRBJ1-2; the D gene lacks a confident call. The sequence was collected from a man aged 50 or older with Graves' hyperthyroidism. Sequenced material: blood. The DNA sequence follows: TGTGCCAGCAGCTTCGGGCAGCCTAACTATGGCTACACCTTC. This gives the protein CASSFGQPNYGYTF.